The present entry profiles one TCR beta chain with its context. What it binds is unknown. Method: immunoSEQ multiplex PCR; TCRdb's copy keeps in-frame clones and lacks some. The data contain 130,000 to 150,000 clones, around nine tenths of them singletons. This sample is drawn from a study of T cell responses to AZD1222 COVID-19 vaccine. CDR3 length equals 16 residues. Looked up from germline, CDR1 is LGHNA and CDR2 is YSLEER. Trimming cost V 0 bases and J 0 bases, with 6 bases left between them. Study results and caveats: Among spike-specific TCRs, nearly half reportedly target unmutated variant regions. At study baseline, merely six AZD1222 recipients were seropositive. Two doses of AZD1222 preceded a rise in Spike-specific TCR breadth and depth. The donors showed a predominance of white British ancestry and of females, with possible underestimation of clonal diversity.

The chain joins TRBV4-3 to TRBJ2-6; D remains ambiguous. The input for sequencing was peripheral blood, taken on day 0 of AZD1222 vaccination. The clonotype originates from an adult in good health. The CDR3 sequence: CASSQDYSSGANVLTF. CDR3 coding DNA: TGCGCCAGCAGCCAAGACTACAGCTCTGGGGCCAACGTCCTGACTTTC.